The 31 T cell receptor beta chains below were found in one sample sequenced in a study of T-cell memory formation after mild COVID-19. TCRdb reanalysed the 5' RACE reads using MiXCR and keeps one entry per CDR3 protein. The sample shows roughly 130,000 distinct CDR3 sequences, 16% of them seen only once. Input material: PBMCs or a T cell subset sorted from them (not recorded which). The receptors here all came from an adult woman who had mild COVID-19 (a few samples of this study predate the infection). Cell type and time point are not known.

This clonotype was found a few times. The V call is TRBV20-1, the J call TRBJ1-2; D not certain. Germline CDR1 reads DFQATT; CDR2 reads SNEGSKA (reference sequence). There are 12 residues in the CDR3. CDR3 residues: CRAYSFNYGYTF. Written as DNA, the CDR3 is TGCAGGGCCTACAGCTTTAACTATGGCTACACCTTC.

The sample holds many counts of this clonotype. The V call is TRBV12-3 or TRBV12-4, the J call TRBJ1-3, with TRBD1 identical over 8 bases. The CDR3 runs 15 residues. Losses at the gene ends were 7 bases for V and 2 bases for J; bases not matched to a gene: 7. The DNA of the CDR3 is TGTGCCAGCAACCCGACAGGGGAGGCTGGAAACACCATATATTTT. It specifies CASNPTGEAGNTIYF.

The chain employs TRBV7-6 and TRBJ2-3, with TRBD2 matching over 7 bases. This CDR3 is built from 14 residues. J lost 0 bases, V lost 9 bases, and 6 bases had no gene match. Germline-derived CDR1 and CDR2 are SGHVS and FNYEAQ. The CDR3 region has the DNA TGTGCCAGTCGCCGGGACTACAGCACAGATACGCAGTATTTT. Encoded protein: CASRRDYSTDTQYF.

For the CDR3, the DNA is TGCGCCAGCAGCTTTCGACAGGGAGGGAATCAGCCCCAGCATTTT. Translation gives CASSFRQGGNQPQHF. The chain has TRBV5-1 and TRBJ1-5; 7 bases match TRBD1. The ends lost 2 bases at V and 4 bases at J; junction bases unmatched: 6. Germline lookup yields CDR1 SGHRS and CDR2 YFSETQ. The CDR3 runs to 15 residues.

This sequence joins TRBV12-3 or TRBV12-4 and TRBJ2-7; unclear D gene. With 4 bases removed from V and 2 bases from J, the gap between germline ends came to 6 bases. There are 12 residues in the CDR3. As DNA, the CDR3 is TGTGCCAGCAGTTCGACCGCCTACGAGCAGTACTTC. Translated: CASSSTAYEQYF.

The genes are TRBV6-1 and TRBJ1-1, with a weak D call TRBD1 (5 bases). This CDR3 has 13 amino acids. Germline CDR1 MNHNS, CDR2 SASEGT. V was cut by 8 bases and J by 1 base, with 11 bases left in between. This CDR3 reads CASLATGNTEAFF. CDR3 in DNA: TGTGCCAGCCTTGCTACAGGGAACACTGAAGCTTTCTTT.

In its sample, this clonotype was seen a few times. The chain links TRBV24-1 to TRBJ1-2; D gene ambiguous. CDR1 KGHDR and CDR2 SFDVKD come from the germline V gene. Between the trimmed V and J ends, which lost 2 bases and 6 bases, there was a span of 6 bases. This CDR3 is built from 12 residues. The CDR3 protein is CATSDYKDGYTF. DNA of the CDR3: TGTGCCACCAGTGATTACAAGGATGGCTACACCTTC.

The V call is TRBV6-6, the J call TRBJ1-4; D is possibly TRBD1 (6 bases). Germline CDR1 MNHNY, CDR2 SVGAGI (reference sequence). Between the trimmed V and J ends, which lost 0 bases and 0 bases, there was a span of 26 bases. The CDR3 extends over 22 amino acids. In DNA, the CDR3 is TGTGCCAGCAGTTACTCGATCGGGAGGAGGGGGATGAGGTCAGCAACTAATGAAAAACTGTTTTTT. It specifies CASSYSIGRRGMRSATNEKLFF.

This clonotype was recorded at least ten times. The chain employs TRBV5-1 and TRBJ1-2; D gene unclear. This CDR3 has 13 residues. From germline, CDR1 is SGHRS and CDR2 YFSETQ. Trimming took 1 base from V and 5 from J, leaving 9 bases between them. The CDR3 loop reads CASSLRGDYGYTF. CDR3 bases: TGCGCCAGCAGCTTGCGGGGAGATTATGGCTACACCTTC.

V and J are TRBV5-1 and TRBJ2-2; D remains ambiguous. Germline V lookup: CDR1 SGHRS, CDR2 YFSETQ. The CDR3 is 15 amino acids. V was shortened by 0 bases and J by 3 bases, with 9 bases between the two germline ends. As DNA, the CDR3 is TGCGCCAGCAGCTTGGTTCCAGTAGACACCGGGGAGCTGTTTTTT. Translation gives CASSLVPVDTGELFF.

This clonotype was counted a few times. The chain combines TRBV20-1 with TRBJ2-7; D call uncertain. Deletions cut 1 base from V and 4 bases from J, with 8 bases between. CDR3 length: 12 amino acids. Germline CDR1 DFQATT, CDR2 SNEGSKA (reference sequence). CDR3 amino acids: CSARGQDYEQYF. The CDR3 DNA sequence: TGCAGTGCTAGAGGCCAGGATTACGAGCAGTACTTC.

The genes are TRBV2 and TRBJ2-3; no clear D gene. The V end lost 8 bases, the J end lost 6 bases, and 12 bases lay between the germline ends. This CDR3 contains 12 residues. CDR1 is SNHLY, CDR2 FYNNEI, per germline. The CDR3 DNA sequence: TGTGCCAGCGATATTTCAGAGGATACGCAGTATTTT. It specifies CASDISEDTQYF. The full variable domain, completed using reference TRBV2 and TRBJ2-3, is EPEVTQTPSHQVTQMGQEVILRCVPISNHLYFYWYRQILGQKVEFLVSFYNNEISEKSEIFDDQFSVERPDGSNFTLKIRSTKLEDSAMYFCASDISEDTQYFGPGTRLTVL.

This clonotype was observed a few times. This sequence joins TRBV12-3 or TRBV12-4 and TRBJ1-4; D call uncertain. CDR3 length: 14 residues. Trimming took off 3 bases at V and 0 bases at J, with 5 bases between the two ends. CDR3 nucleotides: TGTGCCAGCAGTTTCCGCGCAACTAATGAAAAACTGTTTTTT. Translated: CASSFRATNEKLFF.

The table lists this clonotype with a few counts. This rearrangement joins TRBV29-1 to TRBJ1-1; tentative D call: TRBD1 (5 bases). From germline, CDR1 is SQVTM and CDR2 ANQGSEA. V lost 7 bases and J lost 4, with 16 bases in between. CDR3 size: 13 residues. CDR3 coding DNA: TGCAGCGCCACCAGCCGGGGGTTCACTGAAGCTTTCTTT. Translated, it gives CSATSRGFTEAFF.

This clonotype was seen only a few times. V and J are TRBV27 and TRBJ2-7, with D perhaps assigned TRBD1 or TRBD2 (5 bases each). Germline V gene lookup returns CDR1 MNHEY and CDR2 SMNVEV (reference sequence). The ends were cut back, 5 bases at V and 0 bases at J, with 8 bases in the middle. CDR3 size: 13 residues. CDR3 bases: TGTGCCAGCAGTCAGGGACCCTCCTACGAGCAGTACTTC. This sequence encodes CASSQGPSYEQYF.

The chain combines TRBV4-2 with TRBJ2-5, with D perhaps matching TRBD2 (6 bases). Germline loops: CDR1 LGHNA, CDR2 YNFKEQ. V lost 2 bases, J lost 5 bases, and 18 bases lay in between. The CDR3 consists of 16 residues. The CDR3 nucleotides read TGTGCCAGCAGCCAACCCTCGGTCGGGGGTAGCGAGACCCAGTACTTC. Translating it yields CASSQPSVGGSETQYF.

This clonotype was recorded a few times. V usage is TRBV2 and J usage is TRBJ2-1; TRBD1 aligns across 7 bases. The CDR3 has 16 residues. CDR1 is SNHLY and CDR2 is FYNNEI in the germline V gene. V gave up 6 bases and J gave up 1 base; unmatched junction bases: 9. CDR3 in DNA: TGTGCCAGCAGGAAAGACAACAGGGGTTCCTACAATGAGCAGTTCTTC. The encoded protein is CASRKDNRGSYNEQFF.

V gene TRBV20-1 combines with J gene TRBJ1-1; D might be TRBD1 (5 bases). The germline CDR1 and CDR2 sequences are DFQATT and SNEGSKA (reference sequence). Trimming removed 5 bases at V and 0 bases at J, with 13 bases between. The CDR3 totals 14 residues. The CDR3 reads CSALQGIMNTEAFF. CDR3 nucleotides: TGCAGTGCTCTTCAGGGAATCATGAACACTGAAGCTTTCTTT.

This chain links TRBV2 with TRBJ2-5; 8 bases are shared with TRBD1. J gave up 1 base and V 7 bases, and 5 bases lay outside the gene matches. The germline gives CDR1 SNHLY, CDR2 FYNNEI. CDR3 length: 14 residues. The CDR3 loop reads CASNDRGFQETQYF. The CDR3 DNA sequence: TGTGCCAGCAATGACAGGGGCTTCCAAGAGACCCAGTACTTC.

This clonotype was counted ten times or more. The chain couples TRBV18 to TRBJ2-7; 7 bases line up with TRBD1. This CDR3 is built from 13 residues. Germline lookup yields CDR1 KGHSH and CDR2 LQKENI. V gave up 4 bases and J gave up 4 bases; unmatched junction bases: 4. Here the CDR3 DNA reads TGTGCCAGCTCACGAGGGACAGCTTACGAGCAGTACTTC. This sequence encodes CASSRGTAYEQYF.

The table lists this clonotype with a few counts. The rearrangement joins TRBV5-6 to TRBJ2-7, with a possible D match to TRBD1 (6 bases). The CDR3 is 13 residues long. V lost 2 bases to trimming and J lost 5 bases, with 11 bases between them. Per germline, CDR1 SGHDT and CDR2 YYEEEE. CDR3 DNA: TGTGCCAGCAGCTTCGGCACAGGGAACGAGCAGTACTTC. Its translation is CASSFGTGNEQYF.

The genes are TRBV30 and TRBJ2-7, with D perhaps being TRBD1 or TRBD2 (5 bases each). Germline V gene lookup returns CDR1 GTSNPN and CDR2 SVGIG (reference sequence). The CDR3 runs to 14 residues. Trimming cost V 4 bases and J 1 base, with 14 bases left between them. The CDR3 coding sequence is TGTGCCTGGACCGGGGCGGCGAGGTCCTACGAGCAGTACTTC. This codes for CAWTGAARSYEQYF.

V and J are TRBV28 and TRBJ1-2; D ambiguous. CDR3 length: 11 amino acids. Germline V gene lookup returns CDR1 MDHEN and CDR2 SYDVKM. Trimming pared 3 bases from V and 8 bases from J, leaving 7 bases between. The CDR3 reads CASSFSTGYTF. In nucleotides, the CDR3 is TGTGCCAGCAGTTTCTCAACGGGCTACACCTTC.

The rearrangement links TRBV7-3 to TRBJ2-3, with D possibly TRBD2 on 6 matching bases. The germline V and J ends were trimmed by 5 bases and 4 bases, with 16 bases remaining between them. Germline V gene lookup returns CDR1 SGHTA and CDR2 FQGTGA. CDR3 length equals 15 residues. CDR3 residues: CASSPGPGGADTQYF. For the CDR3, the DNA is TGTGCCAGCAGCCCTGGGCCCGGAGGGGCAGATACGCAGTATTTT. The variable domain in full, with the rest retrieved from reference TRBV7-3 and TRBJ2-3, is GAGVSQTPSNKVTEKGKYVELRCDPISGHTALYWYRQSLGQGPEFLIYFQGTGAADDSGLPNDRFFAVRPEGSVSTLKIQRTERGDSAVYLCASSPGPGGADTQYFGPGTRLTVL.

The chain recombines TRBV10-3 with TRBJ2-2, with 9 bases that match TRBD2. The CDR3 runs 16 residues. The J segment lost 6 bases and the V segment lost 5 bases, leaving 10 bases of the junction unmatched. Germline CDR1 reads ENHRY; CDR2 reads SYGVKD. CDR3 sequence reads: CAISPSGNIGPGELFF. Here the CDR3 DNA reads TGTGCCATCAGTCCTAGCGGGAACATCGGCCCCGGGGAGCTGTTTTTT.

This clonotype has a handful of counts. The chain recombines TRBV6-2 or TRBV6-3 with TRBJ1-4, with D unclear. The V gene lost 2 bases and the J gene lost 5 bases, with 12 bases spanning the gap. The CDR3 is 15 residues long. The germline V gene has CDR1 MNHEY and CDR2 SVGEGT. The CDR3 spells CASSYLGGRNEKLFF. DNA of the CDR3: TGTGCCAGCAGTTACCTCGGAGGCCGGAATGAAAAACTGTTTTTT.

CDR3 DNA: TGCGCCAGCAGCCAAGATAGCGGGATATACAATGAGCAGTTCTTC. This encodes CASSQDSGIYNEQFF. The rearrangement uses TRBV4-3 and TRBJ2-1, with 8 nucleotides matching TRBD2. The V gene's germline CDR1 is LGHNA and CDR2 YSLEER. V shed 0 bases, J shed 4 bases, and the junction held 2 bases outside the gene matches. CDR3 length: 15 residues.

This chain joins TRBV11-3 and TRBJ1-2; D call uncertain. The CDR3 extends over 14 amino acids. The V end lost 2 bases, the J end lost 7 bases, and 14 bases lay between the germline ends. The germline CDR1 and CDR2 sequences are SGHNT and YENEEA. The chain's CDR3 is CASSLYGHFTGYTF. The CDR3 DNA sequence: TGTGCCAGCAGCTTATATGGGCATTTCACTGGCTACACCTTC. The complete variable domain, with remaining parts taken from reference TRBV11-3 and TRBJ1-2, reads EAGVVQSPRYKIIEKKQPVAFWCNPISGHNTLYWYLQNLGQGPELLIRYENEEAVDDSQLPKDRFSAERLKGVDSTLKIQPAELGDSAVYLCASSLYGHFTGYTFGSGTRLTVV.

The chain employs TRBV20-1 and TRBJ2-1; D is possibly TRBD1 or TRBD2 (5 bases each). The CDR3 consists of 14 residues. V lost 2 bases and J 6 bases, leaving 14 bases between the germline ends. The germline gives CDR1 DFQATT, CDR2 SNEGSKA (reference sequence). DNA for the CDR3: TGCAGTGCTAGATCCACGGGACCAGCCAATGAGCAGTTCTTC. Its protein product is CSARSTGPANEQFF.

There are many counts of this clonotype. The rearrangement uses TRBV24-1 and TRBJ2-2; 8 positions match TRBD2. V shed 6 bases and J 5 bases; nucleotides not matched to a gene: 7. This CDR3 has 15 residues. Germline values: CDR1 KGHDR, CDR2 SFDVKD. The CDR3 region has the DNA TGTGCCACCAGTCGGGAGGGCCTTTATACCGGGGAGCTGTTTTTT. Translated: CATSREGLYTGELFF.

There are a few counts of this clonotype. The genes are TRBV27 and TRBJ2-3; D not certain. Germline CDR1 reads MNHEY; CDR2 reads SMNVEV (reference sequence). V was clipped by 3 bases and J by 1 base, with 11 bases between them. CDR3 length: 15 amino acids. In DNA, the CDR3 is TGTGCCAGCAGTTTTTTTTCGGACCGCACAGATACGCAGTATTTT. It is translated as CASSFFSDRTDTQYF.